This T cell receptor (beta chain) was captured in a study of CD8 T cells in ankylosing spondylitis. Overall study findings and caveats: Significant enrichment of disease-linked clones was reported in matched ankylosing spondylitis synovial fluid. Among TCR beta sequences, a motif of fewer than 10 highly homologous variants appeared characteristic of ankylosing spondylitis blood. Clones that were linked to disease were CD8+ and were relatively rare in peripheral blood.

This clonotype was seen only a few times. Its target is not known. This CDR3 has 15 amino acids. Trimming stripped 2 bases from V and 5 bases from J, with 18 bases between. The germline V gene has CDR1 DFQATT and CDR2 SNEGSKA (reference sequence). One entry per CDR3 protein, called by TCRdb with MiXCR from the 5' RACE reads. Seen here are some 840,000 distinct CDR3 sequences, about 11% observed once, and the top ten hold just over 0.5%. The rearrangement uses TRBV20-1 and TRBJ2-5, with D tentatively TRBD1 (8 bases). The sample comprised blood, either unsorted or a sorted T cell fraction (not recorded which). The source is a male donor with ankylosing spondylitis. Written as DNA, the CDR3 is TGCAGTGCTAGAAGAGGACAGGGAGGGTTGGAGACCCAGTACTTC. Translation gives CSARRGQGGLETQYF.